The clone carrying this T cell receptor (beta chain) was seen more than once but under ten times. This sample is drawn from a study of T-cell reconstitution after alpha-beta-depleted transplantation in children. The CDR3 contains 15 residues. Germline V CDR1 and CDR2: SEHNR, FQNEAQ (reference sequence). V lost 2 bases, J lost 3 bases, and 8 bases lay in between. TCRbeta library construction was performed incorporating unique molecular identifiers. TCRdb analysed the PCR reads with MiXCR anew, one entry per CDR3 protein. The table includes 250,000 to 400,000 distinct CDR3 sequences, roughly 25% detected once.

Sequenced here: PBMCs, mostly from graft donor cells, sampled 180 days after TCRalphabeta/CD19-depleted stem cell transplant. The rearrangement uses TRBV7-9 and TRBJ1-6, with D possibly being TRBD1 (6 bases). The clonotype was recovered from a male patient aged 10 to 17 who had a stem cell transplant for acute lymphoblastic leukemia, so the T cells may come from the graft donor. The CDR3 DNA is TGTGCCAGCAGCTTAACGGACAGCTATAATTCACCCCTCCACTTT. It encodes CASSLTDSYNSPLHF. The full variable domain, with the rest looked up from reference TRBV7-9 and TRBJ1-6, is DTGVSQNPRHKITKRGQNVTFRCDPISEHNRLYWYRQTLGQGPEFLTYFQNEAQLEKSRLLSDRFSAERPKGSFSTLEIQRTEQGDSAMYLCASSLTDSYNSPLHFGNGTRLTVT.